This TCR beta chain emerged from a study of OX40 agonist ivuxolimab in advanced cancers. Study-level background: Among those enrolled, mean age was 60 years (range about 23 to 79) and about 81% were male. Among those treated, three patients had partial responses, one with hepatocellular carcinoma and two with cutaneous melanoma.

The protocol was immunoSEQ multiplex PCR, while the TCRdb copy is restricted to in-frame clones and leaves out a portion. The data contain 55,000 to 90,000 clones, approximately 80% of them seen just once; the ten biggest clones take up approximately 1.1%. On this clone: Its specificity is not known.

Study observations and caveats: The study observed clonal expansion of CD4+ and CD8+ blood T cells by week 6 at 0.1 to 3.0 mg/kg.

The sequencing used CD4+ or CD8+ T cells sorted from blood, collected in a trial of the OX40 agonist ivuxolimab. The clonotype originates from an adult with an advanced solid tumor such as melanoma, head and neck, liver or kidney cancer.

This CDR3 is CASARQESQPQHF. Here the CDR3 DNA reads TGTGCCAGCGCCAGACAGGAGTCACAGCCCCAGCATTTT. The chain carries TRBV6-1 and TRBJ1-5, with D perhaps matching TRBD1 (6 bases). Germline V gives CDR1 MNHNS, CDR2 SASEGT. This CDR3 region has 13 residues. V lost 8 bases and J lost 7, with 15 bases in between.